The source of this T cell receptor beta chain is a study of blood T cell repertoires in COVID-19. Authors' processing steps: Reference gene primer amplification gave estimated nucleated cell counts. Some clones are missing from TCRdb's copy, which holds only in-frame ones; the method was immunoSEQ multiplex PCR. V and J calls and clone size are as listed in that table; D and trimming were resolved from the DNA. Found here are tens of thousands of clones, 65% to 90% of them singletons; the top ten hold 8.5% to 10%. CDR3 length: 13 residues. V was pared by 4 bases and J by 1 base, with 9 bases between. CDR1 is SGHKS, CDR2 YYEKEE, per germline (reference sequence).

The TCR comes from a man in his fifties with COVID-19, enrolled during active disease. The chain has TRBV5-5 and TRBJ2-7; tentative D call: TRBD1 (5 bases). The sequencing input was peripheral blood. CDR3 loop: CASSGAPSYEQYF. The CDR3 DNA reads TGTGCCAGCAGCGGGGCCCCTTCCTACGAGCAGTACTTC.